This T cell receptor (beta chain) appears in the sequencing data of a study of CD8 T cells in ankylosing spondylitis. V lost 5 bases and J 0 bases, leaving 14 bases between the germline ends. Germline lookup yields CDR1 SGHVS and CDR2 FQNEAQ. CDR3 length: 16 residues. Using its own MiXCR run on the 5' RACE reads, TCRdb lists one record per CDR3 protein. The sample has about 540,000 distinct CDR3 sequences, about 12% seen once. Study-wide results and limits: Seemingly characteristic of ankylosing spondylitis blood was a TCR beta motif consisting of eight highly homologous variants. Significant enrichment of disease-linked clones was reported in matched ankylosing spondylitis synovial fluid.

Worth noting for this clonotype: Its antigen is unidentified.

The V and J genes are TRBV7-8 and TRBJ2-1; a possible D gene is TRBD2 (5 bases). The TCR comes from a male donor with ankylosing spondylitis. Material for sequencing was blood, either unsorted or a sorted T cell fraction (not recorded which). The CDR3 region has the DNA TGTGCCAGCAGCCGAGGGCTAGAGAGCTCCTACAATGAGCAGTTCTTC. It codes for CASSRGLESSYNEQFF.